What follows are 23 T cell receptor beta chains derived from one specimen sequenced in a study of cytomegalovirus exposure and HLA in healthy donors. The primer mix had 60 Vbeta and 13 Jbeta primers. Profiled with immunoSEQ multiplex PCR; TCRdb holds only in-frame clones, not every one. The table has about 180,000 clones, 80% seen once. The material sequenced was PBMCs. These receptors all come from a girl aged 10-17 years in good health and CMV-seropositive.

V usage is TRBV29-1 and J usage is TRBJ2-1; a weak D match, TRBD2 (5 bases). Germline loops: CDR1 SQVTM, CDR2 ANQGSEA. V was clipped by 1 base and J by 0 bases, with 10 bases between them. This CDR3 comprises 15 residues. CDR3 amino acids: CSVEAAEYSYNEQFF. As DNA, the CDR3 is TGCAGCGTTGAAGCAGCGGAATACTCCTACAATGAGCAGTTCTTC.

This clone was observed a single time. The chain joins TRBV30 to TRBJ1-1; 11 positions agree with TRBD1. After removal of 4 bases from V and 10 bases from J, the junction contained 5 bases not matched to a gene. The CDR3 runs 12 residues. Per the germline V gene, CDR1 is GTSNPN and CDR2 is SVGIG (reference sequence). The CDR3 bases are TGTGCCTGGATGGGACAGGGGGTTCTAGCTTTCTTT. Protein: CAWMGQGVLAFF.

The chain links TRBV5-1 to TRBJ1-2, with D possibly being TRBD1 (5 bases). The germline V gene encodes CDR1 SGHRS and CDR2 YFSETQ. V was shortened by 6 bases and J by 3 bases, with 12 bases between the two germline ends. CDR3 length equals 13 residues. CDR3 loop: CASNTDRHYGYTF. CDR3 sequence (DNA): TGCGCCAGCAATACCGACAGACACTATGGCTACACCTTC.

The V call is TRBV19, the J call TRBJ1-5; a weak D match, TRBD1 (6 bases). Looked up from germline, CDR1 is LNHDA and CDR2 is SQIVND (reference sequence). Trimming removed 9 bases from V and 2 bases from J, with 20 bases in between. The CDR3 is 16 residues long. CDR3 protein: CASHPQGPRGNQPQHF. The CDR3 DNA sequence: TGTGCCAGCCATCCCCAGGGGCCTCGGGGCAATCAGCCCCAGCATTTT.

The chain's CDR3 is CASSQEAGGMDQPQHF. As DNA, the CDR3 is TGTGCCAGCAGCCAAGAGGCAGGGGGTATGGATCAGCCCCAGCATTTT. V gene TRBV14 combines with J gene TRBJ1-5; TRBD1 matches at 7 bases. J was trimmed by 5 bases and V by 0 bases; bases with no gene match: 7. The V gene's germline CDR1 is SGHDN and CDR2 FVKESK. The CDR3 totals 16 residues.

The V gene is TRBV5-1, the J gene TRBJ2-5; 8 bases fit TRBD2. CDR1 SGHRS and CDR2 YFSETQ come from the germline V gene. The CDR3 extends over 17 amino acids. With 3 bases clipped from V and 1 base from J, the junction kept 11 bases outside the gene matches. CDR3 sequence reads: CASSSGLGPITQETQYF. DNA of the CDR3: TGCGCCAGCAGCTCGGGACTAGGTCCCATAACCCAAGAGACCCAGTACTTC.

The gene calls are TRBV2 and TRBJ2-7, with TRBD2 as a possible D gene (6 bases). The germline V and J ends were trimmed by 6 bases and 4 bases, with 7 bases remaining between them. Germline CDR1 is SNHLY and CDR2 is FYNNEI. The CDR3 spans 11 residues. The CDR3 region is CASRGGYEQYF. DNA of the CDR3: TGTGCCAGCAGGGGGGGTTACGAGCAGTACTTC. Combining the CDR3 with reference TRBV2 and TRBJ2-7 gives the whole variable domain EPEVTQTPSHQVTQMGQEVILRCVPISNHLYFYWYRQILGQKVEFLVSFYNNEISEKSEIFDDQFSVERPDGSNFTLKIRSTKLEDSAMYFCASRGGYEQYFGPGTRLTVT.

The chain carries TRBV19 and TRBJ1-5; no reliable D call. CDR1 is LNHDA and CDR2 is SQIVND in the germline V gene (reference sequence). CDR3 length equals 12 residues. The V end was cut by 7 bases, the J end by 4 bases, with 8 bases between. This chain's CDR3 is CASNSPNQPQHF. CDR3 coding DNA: TGTGCCAGTAACAGCCCGAATCAGCCCCAGCATTTT.

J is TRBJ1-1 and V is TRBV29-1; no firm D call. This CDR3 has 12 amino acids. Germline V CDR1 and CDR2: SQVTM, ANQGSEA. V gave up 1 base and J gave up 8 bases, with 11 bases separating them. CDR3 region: CSVEAVSEEAFF. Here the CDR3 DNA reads TGCAGCGTTGAAGCGGTCAGCGAAGAAGCTTTCTTT.

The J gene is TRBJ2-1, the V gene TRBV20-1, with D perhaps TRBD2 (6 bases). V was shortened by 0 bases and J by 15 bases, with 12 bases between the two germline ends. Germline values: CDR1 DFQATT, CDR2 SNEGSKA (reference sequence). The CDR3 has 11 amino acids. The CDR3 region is CSARDTDYLFF. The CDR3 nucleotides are TGCAGTGCTAGAGATACGGACTATCTGTTCTTC.

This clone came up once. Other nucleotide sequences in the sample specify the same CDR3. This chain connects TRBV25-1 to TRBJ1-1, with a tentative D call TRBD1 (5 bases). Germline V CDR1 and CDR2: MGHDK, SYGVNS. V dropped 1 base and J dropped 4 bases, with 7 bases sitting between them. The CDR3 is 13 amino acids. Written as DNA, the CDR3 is TGTGCCAGCAGTGAATGGGGGGGCACTGAAGCTTTCTTT. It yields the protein CASSEWGGTEAFF.

CDR3 DNA: TGTGCCAGCAGCCTCGAAACCGGGACTAGCGGGAGGGCGTACGAGCAGTACTTC. Translation: CASSLETGTSGRAYEQYF. The chain employs TRBV5-4 and TRBJ2-7; TRBD2 aligns across 16 bases. The CDR3 loop spans 18 amino acids. Germline trimming cut 4 bases from V and 4 bases from J; bases unmatched to any gene: 11. Germline V gene lookup returns CDR1 SGHNT and CDR2 YYREEE (reference sequence). The full variable domain, rest sourced from reference TRBV5-4 and TRBJ2-7, is ETGVTQSPTHLIKTRGQQVTLRCSSQSGHNTVSWYQQALGQGPQFIFQYYREEENGRGNFPPRFSGLQFPNYSSELNVNALELDDSALYLCASSLETGTSGRAYEQYFGPGTRLTVT.

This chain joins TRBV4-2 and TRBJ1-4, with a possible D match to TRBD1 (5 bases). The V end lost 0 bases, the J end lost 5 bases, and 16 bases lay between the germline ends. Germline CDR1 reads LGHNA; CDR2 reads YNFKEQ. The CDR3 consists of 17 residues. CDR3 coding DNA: TGTGCCAGCAGCCAAGATCTGGTTAGGGGAGGGAATGAAAAACTGTTTTTT. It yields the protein CASSQDLVRGGNEKLFF.

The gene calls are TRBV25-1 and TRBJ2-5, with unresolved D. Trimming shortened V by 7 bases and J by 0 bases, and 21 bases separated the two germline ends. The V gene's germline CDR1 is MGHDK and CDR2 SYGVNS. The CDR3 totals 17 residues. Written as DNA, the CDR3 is TGTGCCAGCACTACCGTAGAAAAAACCTCGTACCAAGAGACCCAGTACTTC. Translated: CASTTVEKTSYQETQYF.

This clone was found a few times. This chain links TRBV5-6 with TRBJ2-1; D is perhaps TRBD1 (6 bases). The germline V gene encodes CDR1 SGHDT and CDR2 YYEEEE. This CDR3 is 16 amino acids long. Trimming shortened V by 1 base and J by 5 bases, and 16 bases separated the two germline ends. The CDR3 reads CASSLYGTTFHNEQFF. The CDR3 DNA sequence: TGTGCCAGCAGCTTGTACGGGACAACTTTCCACAATGAGCAGTTCTTC.

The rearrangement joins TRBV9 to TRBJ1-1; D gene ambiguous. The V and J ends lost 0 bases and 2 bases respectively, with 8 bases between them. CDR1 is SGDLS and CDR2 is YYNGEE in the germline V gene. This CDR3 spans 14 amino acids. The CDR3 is CASSVVSTNTEAFF. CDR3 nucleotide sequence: TGTGCCAGCAGCGTAGTATCCACAAACACTGAAGCTTTCTTT.

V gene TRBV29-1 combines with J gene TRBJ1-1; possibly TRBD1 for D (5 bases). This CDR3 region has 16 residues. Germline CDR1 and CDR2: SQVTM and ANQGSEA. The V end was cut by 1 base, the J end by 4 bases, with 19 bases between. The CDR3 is CSVEGPLGRDFTEAFF. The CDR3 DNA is TGCAGCGTTGAAGGTCCTCTAGGCAGGGATTTCACTGAAGCTTTCTTT.

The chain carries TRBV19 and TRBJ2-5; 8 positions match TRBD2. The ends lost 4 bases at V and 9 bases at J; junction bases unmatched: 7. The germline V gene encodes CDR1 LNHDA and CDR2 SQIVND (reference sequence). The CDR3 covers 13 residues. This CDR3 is CASSSRAGVAQYF. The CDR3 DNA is TGTGCCAGTAGTAGTCGAGCGGGAGTGGCCCAGTACTTC.

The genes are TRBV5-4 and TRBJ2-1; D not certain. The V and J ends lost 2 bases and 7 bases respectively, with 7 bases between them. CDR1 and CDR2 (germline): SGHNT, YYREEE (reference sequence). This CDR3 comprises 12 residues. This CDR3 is CASSLLMNEQFF. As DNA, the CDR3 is TGTGCCAGCAGCTTACTAATGAATGAGCAGTTCTTC.

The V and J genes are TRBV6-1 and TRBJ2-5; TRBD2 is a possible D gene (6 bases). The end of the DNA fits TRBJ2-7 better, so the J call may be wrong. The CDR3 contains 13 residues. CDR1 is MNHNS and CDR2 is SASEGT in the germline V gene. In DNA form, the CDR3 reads TGTGCCAGCAGTGACGACGGGGGTCTCGAGCAGTACTTC. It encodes CASSDDGGLEQYF.

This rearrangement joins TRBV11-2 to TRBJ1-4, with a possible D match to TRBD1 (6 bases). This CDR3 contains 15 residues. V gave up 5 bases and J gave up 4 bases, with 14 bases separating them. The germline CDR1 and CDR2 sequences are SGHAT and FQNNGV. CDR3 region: CASSPRDIVNEKLFF. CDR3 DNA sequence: TGTGCCAGCAGCCCCAGGGACATTGTTAATGAAAAACTGTTTTTT. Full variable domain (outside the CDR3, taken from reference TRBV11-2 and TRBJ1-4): EAGVAQSPRYKIIEKRQSVAFWCNPISGHATLYWYQQILGQGPKLLIQFQNNGVVDDSQLPKDRFSAERLKGVDSTLKIQPAKLEDSAVYLCASSPRDIVNEKLFFGSGTQLSVL.

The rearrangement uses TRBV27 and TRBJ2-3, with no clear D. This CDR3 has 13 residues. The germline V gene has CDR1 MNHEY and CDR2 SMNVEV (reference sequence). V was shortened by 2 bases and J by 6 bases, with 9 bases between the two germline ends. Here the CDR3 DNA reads TGTGCCAGCAGTTTACCCCCCCCGGATACGCAGTATTTT. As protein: CASSLPPPDTQYF.

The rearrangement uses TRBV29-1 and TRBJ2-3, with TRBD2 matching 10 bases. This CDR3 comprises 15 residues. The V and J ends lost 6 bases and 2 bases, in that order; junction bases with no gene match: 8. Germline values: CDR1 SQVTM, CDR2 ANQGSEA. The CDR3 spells CSVLAGGQFTDTQYF. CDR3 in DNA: TGCAGCGTATTAGCGGGAGGCCAATTCACAGATACGCAGTATTTT.